This T cell receptor (beta chain) was recorded in a study of response to subunit inactivated influenza vaccine (dated by TCRdb to 2016 to 2018). Study-level background: To follow how T cells responded to a trivalent subunit inactivated influenza vaccine, the researchers relied on deep quantitative profiling of the T cell receptor repertoire.

The full study reports these points: The authors proposed that each seasonal influenza vaccination may bring in only a limited number of new T cells.

The germline V gene gives CDR1 as MNHEY and CDR2 as SVGEGT. The CDR3 measures 11 amino acids from cysteine to phenylalanine. The DNA shown is the 33-base CDR3, in frame from base 1. Relative to germline, V is 6 bases shorter and J is 5 bases shorter, with 7 bases between their ends. A remark on this clonotype: What this receptor recognizes is not known. No much larger clone is present one base from it, and per-base qualities are unavailable.

The library was generated by RT-PCR. Sequencing took place on an Illumina HiSeq 2500. The public sequencing data were trimmed at Q25 with fastp and processed into clonotypes with MiXCR by TCRdb, which kept only in-frame beta chains. For every CDR3 protein sequence, its rows merge into one entry that carries the most common genes and DNA. This sample is represented by almost 250,000 distinct CDR3 sequences; 12% of them were singletons. Over 6.5% of the sample rests with the top ten. The sequence was obtained from a man in his forties or fifties who received an inactivated influenza vaccine. Donor details come from another sample of the same person, matched by shared clones. The V and J segments used are TRBV6-2 or TRBV6-3 and TRBJ2-5; the D gene identity is not certain. Material: non-naive T cells sorted from PBMCs, obtained less than 15 days before vaccination. What the cell subset or site label conveys for this sample: memory T cell fraction. In nucleotides, the sequence is TGTGCCAGCAGAGAATTGGAGACCCAGTACTTC. Translated, it gives CASRELETQYF.